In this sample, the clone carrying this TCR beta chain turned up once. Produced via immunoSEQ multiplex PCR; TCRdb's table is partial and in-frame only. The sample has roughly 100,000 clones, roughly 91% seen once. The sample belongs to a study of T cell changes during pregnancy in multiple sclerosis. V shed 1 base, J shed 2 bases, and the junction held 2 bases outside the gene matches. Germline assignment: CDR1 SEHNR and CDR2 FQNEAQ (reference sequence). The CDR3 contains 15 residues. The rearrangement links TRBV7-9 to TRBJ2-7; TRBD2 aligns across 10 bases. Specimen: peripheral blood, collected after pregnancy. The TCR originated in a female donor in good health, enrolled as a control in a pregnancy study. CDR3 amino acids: CASSLVSGGPYEQYF. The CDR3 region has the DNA TGTGCCAGCAGCTTAGTTAGCGGGGGGCCCTACGAGCAGTACTTC.